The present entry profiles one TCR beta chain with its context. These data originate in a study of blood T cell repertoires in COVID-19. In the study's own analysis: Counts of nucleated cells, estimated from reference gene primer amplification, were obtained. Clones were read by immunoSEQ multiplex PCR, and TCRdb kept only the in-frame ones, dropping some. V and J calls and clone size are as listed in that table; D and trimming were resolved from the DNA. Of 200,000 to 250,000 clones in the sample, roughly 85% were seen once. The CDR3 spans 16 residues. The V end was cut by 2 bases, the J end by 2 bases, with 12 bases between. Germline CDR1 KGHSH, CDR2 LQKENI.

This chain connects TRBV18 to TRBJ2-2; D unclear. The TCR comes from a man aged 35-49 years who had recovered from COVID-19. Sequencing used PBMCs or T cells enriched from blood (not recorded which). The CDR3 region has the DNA TGTGCCAGCTCACCATTTATGCAGTCTAACACCGGGGAGCTGTTTTTT. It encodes CASSPFMQSNTGELFF.